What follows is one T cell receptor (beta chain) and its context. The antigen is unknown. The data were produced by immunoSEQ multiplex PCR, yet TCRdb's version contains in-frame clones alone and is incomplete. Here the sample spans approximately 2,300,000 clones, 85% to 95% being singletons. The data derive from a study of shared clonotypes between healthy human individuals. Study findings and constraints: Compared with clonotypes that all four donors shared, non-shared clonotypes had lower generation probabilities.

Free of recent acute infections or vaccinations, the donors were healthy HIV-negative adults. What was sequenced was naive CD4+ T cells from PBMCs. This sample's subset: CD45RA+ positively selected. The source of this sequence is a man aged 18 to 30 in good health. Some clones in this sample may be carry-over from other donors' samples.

For the CDR3, the DNA is TGCGCCAGCAGCCGGACAGGGGGCGCCCCCGGGGCCAACGTCCTGACTTTC. Protein product: CASSRTGGAPGANVLTF. The V call is TRBV5-1, the J call TRBJ2-6; 11 positions agree with TRBD1. This CDR3 contains 17 residues. The germline V gene encodes CDR1 SGHRS and CDR2 YFSETQ. With 4 bases clipped from V and 4 bases from J, the junction kept 7 bases outside the gene matches.